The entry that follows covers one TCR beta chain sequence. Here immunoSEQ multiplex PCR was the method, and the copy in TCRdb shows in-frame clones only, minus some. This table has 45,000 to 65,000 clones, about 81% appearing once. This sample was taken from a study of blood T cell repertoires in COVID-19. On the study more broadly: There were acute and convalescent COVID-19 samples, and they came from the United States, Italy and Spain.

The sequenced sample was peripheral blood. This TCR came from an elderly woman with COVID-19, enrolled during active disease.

The CDR3 is CASTRPGTGEETQYF. The CDR3 DNA reads TGTGCCAGCACCCGGCCCGGGACGGGGGAAGAGACCCAGTACTTC. V is TRBV6-5 and J is TRBJ2-5; maybe TRBD2 (6 bases). The CDR3 spans 15 residues. Germline V gene lookup returns CDR1 MNHEY and CDR2 SVGAGI. The V end lost 7 bases, the J end lost 3 bases, and 18 bases lay between the germline ends.